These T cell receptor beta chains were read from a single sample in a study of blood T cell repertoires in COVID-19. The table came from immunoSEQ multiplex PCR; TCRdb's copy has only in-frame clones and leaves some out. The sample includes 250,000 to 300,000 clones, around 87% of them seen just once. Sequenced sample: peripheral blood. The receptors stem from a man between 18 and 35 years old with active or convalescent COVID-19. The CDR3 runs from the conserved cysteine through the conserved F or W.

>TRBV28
CASSSPGTGGRANEKLFF
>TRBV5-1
CASRPSSYNSPLHF
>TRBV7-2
CASSLRVAGGEAYNEQFF
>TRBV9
CASSVGTGLDGYTF
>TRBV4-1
CASSQGLAGAGELFF
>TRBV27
CASGLQGLVNSPLHF
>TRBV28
CASSRLGAGYYGYTF
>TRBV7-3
CASSADREIYTF
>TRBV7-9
CASSEWRENTEAFF
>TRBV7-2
CASSGILATGELFF
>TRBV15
CATSRGGTGEVLNTEAFF
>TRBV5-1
CASSLAPQREVYEQYF
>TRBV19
CASKISRTGAGVF
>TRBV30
CAWSRGSSEAFF
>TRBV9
CASSVVASLPLETQYF
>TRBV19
CASSPGLAGGSADTQYF
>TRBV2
CASSEGAGITETQYF
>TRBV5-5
CASSLTGYEQYF
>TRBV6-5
CASSSGPLGGYQPQHF
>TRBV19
CASSIGPGLYGFF
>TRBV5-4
CASSLPGETQYF
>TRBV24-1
CATSDSGRSSYNEQFF
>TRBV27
CASSLAGTGMFEQYF
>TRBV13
CASSREGLAGKETQYF
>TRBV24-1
CATSDLGLGQDNEQFF
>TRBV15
CATSRDRGTGEREPQHF
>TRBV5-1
CASSALGTSGGISTDTQYF
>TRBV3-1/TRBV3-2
CASSPWRQRNQPQHF
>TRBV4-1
CASSLNPTGGGTEAFF
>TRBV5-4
CASSNNRGAGSETQYF
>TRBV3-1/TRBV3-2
CASSQVLRVALDTQYF
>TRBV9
CASSVAGQNGKLFF
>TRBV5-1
CASSRQGADTIYF
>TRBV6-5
CASELSSGNTIYF
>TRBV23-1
CASSQFVSGGNTGELFF
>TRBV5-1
CASSVRDYTDTQYF
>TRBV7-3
CASSYSGGAGTDTQYF
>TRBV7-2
CASSLEGRGVETQYF
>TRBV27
CASSGLAGAGELFF
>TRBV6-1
CASSEAYQGSITGANVLTF
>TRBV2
CASSILQGAGGYTF
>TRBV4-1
CASSQDSGSSYNEQFF
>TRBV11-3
CASSLGETSGSPSNEQFF
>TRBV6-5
CATFQGLYGYTF
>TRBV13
CASSLEAGFHEQYF
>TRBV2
CASSPGPYTEAFF
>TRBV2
CASKRPGQTAYNEQFF
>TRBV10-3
CAINSRPADQPQHF
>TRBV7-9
CASTADHQAGGYTF
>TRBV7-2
CASSLGLAGTDTQYF
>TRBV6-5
CASSYEQGRWSPLHF
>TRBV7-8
CASSLRTGELFF